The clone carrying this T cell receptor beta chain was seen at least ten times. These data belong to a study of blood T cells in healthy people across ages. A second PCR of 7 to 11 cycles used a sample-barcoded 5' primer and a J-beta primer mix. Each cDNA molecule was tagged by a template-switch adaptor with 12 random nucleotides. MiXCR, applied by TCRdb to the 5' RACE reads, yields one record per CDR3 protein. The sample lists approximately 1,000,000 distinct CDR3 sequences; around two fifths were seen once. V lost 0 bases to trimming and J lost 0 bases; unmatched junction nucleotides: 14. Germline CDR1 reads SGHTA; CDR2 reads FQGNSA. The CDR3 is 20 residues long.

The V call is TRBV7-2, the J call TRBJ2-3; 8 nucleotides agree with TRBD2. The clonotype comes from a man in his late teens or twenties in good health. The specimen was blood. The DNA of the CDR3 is TGTGCCAGCAGCTTAGCGGGCACTAGCGGCTTTCTAACTAGCACAGATACGCAGTATTTT. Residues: CASSLAGTSGFLTSTDTQYF.